This paragraph covers one T cell receptor beta chain sequence. This clonotype has more than one count but fewer than ten. The antigen it binds to is not known. Base qualities were left out, and no much larger clone turns up one base away. This sample was taken from a study of response to subunit inactivated influenza vaccine (dated by TCRdb to between 2018 and 2020). At the level of the whole study: To follow how T cells responded to a trivalent subunit inactivated influenza vaccine, the researchers relied on deep quantitative profiling of the T cell receptor repertoire.

The CDR3 has 13 amino acids, counting the end cysteine and phenylalanine. Only the CDR3 DNA stays, 39 bases, in frame from base 1. V has 5 bases trimmed and J has 6 bases trimmed; junction bases matching no gene number 2. Library creation used RT-PCR. Sequencing relied on an Illumina HiSeq 2500. Using fastp at Q25 and MiXCR, TCRdb reprocessed the public reads and kept productive beta chains. Each entry merges the rows of one CDR3 protein and shows their most common DNA and genes. The sample table records 500,000 to 600,000 distinct CDR3 sequences; 15% to 20% of these occur just once. The ten largest clones take up less than 4% of the sample. Summary of the overall study and its limitations: The authors proposed that each seasonal influenza vaccination may bring in only a limited number of new T cells.

This specimen consisted of CD4+ T cells sorted from PBMCs, obtained about 24 months after vaccination. The receptor was derived from a man aged 50-75 years who received an inactivated influenza vaccine. Donor details come from another sample of the same person, matched by shared clones. The chain is encoded by TRBV12-3 or TRBV12-4 joined to TRBJ1-5, with 9 junctional bases fitting TRBD1. CDR3 reads: CASSDRGVQPQHF. In nucleotide form, the sequence is TGTGCCAGCAGTGACAGGGGGGTTCAGCCCCAGCATTTT.